This TCR beta chain came from a study of blood T cell repertoires in COVID-19. In the study overall: Material from acute and convalescent COVID-19 was sourced from the United States, Italy and Spain.

CDR1 MNHNY and CDR2 SVGAGI come from the germline V gene (reference sequence). V shed 6 bases and J shed 1 base, with 6 bases lying between them. The CDR3 loop spans 12 amino acids. In the source study's methods: Estimates of nucleated cell counts were drawn from the amplification of reference gene primers. The table came from immunoSEQ multiplex PCR; TCRdb's copy has only in-frame clones and leaves some out. Clonal size and the V and J genes are those of that table, whereas D and trimming came from the DNA. The sample consists of about 130,000 clones, roughly 87% of them appearing once. The receptor's source is an elderly woman with acute or convalescent COVID-19. The material sequenced was peripheral blood. This chain uses TRBV6-6 with TRBJ1-1; perhaps TRBD1 as D (5 bases). The CDR3 DNA sequence: TGTGCCAGCAGGGACACGAACACTGAAGCTTTCTTT. As protein: CASRDTNTEAFF.